This TCR beta chain was captured by sequencing in a study of CD8+CD57+ T cells in acquired aplastic anemia. Profiling of TCR beta VDJ combinations and CDR3 sequences used genomic DNA as template. MiXCR, applied by TCRdb to the reads, yields one record per CDR3 protein. The sample carries some 120,000 distinct CDR3 sequences, approximately 40% recorded once. Patients chosen for sequencing had CD8+CD57+ cells that had expanded, as shown by flow cytometry. This receptor was identified in a human donor with aplastic anemia. The source material was sorted CD4+, CD8+, or CD8+CD57+ T cells (not recorded which) from PBMCs.

The CDR3 is CSARQGDYGYTF. The DNA for the CDR3 is TGCAGTGCTCGACAGGGTGACTATGGCTACACCTTC. The rearrangement uses TRBV20-1 and TRBJ1-2, with 7 positions matching TRBD1. The V and J ends lost 5 bases and 3 bases, in that order; junction bases with no gene match: 3. CDR3 length equals 12 residues. Germline-derived CDR1 and CDR2 are DFQATT and SNEGSKA (reference sequence).